The 14 T cell receptor beta chains presented below share a single source sample, sequenced in a study of Graves' ophthalmopathy and Graves' hyperthyroidism. Amplifying from RNA transcripts, the study obtained TCR beta CDR3 regions. Second-round multiplex PCR followed a first-round RT-PCR using HTBI primers. A single record per CDR3 protein comes from TCRdb applying MiXCR to the multiplex PCR reads. The table includes approximately 1.2 million distinct CDR3 sequences, about 35% detected once. Source material: peripheral blood or thyroid tissue (not recorded which). Every receptor here comes from an adult man with Graves' hyperthyroidism.

This clonotype was recorded many times. DNA for the CDR3: TGTGCCACCAGTGCCGCCGGGACAGGGGGCTACGAGCAGTACTTC. Its translation: CATSAAGTGGYEQYF. This chain links TRBV24-1 with TRBJ2-7; TRBD1 agrees at 11 bases. CDR3 size: 15 residues. With 5 bases clipped from V and 3 bases from J, the junction kept 5 bases outside the gene matches. Germline V gene lookup returns CDR1 KGHDR and CDR2 SFDVKD.

This clonotype was counted many times. The chain employs TRBV20-1 and TRBJ1-1; D is unresolved. This CDR3 has 13 residues. The V gene's germline CDR1 is DFQATT and CDR2 SNEGSKA (reference sequence). With 0 bases removed from V and 1 base from J, the gap between germline ends came to 6 bases. The CDR3 nucleotides are TGCAGTGCTAGAGACAGGAAGAACACTGAAGCTTTCTTT. It specifies CSARDRKNTEAFF.

This clonotype has at least ten counts. V gene TRBV12-3 or TRBV12-4 combines with J gene TRBJ1-2, with D possibly being TRBD1 (5 bases). The CDR3 runs to 14 residues. Trimming left V 6 bases short and J 8 bases short, with 19 bases between. CDR3 protein: CASRVPASRGGYTF. CDR3 nucleotides: TGTGCCAGCAGAGTCCCCGCATCAAGGGGAGGCTACACCTTC.

The chain uses TRBV6-6 and TRBJ1-3; TRBD1 matches 8 bases. J lost 7 bases, V lost 6 bases, and 11 bases had no gene match. The CDR3 sequence is 15 residues long. Germline assignment: CDR1 MNHNY and CDR2 SVGAGI (reference sequence). The CDR3 protein is CASSRGPRGRNTIYF. In nucleotides, the CDR3 is TGTGCCAGCAGCCGGGGCCCCAGGGGGCGGAACACCATATATTTT.

This clonotype was counted a few times. The J gene is TRBJ1-5, the V gene TRBV7-8; D unclear. In germline, CDR1 is SGHVS, CDR2 FQNEAQ. The CDR3 extends over 13 amino acids. Trimming removed 6 bases from V and 7 bases from J, with 13 bases in between. The CDR3 region has the DNA TGTGCCAGCAGGTCCCGCGATGGGCAGCCCCAGCATTTT. Translation: CASRSRDGQPQHF.

This clonotype was observed at least ten times. The chain carries TRBV4-1 and TRBJ1-6; a weak D match, TRBD1 (5 bases). Germline V CDR1 and CDR2: MGHRA, YSYEKL. Trimming cost V 1 base and J 6 bases, with 13 bases left between them. The CDR3 is 16 amino acids. CDR3 sequence (DNA): TGCGCCAGCAGCCAAGCGGTGTTGGGGGGTAATTCACCCCTCCACTTT. It specifies CASSQAVLGGNSPLHF.

This rearrangement joins TRBV15 to TRBJ1-6, with D possibly being TRBD1 (6 bases). The CDR3 consists of 15 residues. Between the trimmed V and J ends, which lost 10 bases and 0 bases, there was a span of 13 bases. In germline, CDR1 is LNHNV, CDR2 YYDKDF (reference sequence). The CDR3 here is CANRLGGSYNSPLHF. The CDR3 DNA reads TGTGCCAACAGGCTAGGGGGCTCCTATAATTCACCCCTCCACTTT.

The sample holds many counts of this clonotype. The chain is built from TRBV6-5 and TRBJ2-7, with 8 bases matching TRBD1. The CDR3 has 15 residues. V shed 2 bases and J 5 bases; nucleotides not matched to a gene: 8. Germline CDR1 MNHEY, CDR2 SVGAGI. CDR3 DNA: TGTGCCAGCAGTTACGAGAGGACAGGGAACGACGAGCAGTACTTC. Translating gives CASSYERTGNDEQYF.

This clonotype was recorded at least ten times. CDR3 residues: CSVTTGSRVEQYF. CDR3 nucleotides: TGCAGCGTGACGACCGGCAGTAGGGTCGAGCAGTACTTC. This chain links TRBV29-1 with TRBJ2-7, with D uncertain. The V and J ends lost 6 bases and 6 bases respectively, with 18 bases between them. The CDR3 contains 13 residues. CDR1 and CDR2 (germline): SQVTM, ANQGSEA.

The rearrangement uses TRBV30 and TRBJ1-3; no clear D gene. V dropped 4 bases and J dropped 2 bases, with 12 bases sitting between them. The CDR3 is made up of 14 amino acids. Per the germline V gene, CDR1 is GTSNPN and CDR2 is SVGIG (reference sequence). The CDR3 coding sequence is TGTGCCTGGACGAGCGCAGGACCTGGAAACACCATATATTTT. Amino acid sequence: CAWTSAGPGNTIYF.

The table lists this clonotype with a few counts. The V and J genes are TRBV19 and TRBJ1-5; TRBD1 might be the D (5 bases). This CDR3 is 18 amino acids long. Germline-derived CDR1 and CDR2 are LNHDA and SQIVND (reference sequence). Between the trimmed V and J ends, which lost 6 bases and 2 bases, there was a span of 23 bases. The CDR3 DNA reads as TGTGCCAGTAGGACTATCTTATTTGGGGGAAAGGGCAATCAGCCCCAGCATTTT. It yields the protein CASRTILFGGKGNQPQHF.

This clonotype has a handful of counts. This chain uses TRBV19 with TRBJ1-1; tentative D call: TRBD1 (6 bases). Germline CDR1 reads LNHDA; CDR2 reads SQIVND (reference sequence). The CDR3 runs to 14 residues. Trimming cost V 7 bases and J 5 bases, with 17 bases left between them. CDR3 loop: CASNLRTEWTEAFF. The CDR3 region has the DNA TGTGCCAGTAACCTAAGGACAGAATGGACTGAAGCTTTCTTT.

The gene calls are TRBV7-9 and TRBJ1-1; tentative D call: TRBD1 (5 bases). The germline CDR1 and CDR2 sequences are SEHNR and FQNEAQ (reference sequence). The CDR3 totals 17 residues. Deletions cut 6 bases from V and 1 base from J, with 21 bases between. The CDR3 sequence is CASRQAAGLKPNTEAFF. CDR3 DNA: TGTGCCAGCAGGCAAGCGGCGGGGCTAAAACCGAACACTGAAGCTTTCTTT.

About this clonotype itself: A much larger clone sits a single nucleotide away, making a read error possible. The chain employs TRBV12-3 or TRBV12-4 and TRBJ1-2; TRBD1 matches at 7 bases. The ends lost 6 bases at V and 4 bases at J; junction bases unmatched: 8. The CDR3 totals 14 residues. The CDR3 loop is CASRPGRGAYGYTF. The CDR3 nucleotides read TGTGCCAGCAGGCCTGGCAGGGGGGCCTATGGCTACACCTTC.